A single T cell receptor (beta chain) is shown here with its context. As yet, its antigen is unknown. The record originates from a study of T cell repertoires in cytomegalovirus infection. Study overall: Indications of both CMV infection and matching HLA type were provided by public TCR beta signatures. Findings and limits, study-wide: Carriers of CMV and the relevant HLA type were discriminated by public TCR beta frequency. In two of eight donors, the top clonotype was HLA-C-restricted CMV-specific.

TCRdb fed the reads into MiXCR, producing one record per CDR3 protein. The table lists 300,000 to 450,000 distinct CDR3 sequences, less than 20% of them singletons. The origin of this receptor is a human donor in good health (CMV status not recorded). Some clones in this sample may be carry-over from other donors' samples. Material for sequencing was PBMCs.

CDR3 protein: CASSFFSGNEQFF. The CDR3 DNA sequence: TGTGCCAGCAGTTTCTTTAGCGGCAATGAGCAGTTCTTC. The chain recombines TRBV27 with TRBJ2-1; weak D call: TRBD2 (6 bases). V dropped 3 bases and J dropped 6 bases, with 9 bases sitting between them. CDR1 is MNHEY, CDR2 SMNVEV, per germline (reference sequence). The CDR3 sequence is 13 residues long.